The sequence of this T cell receptor beta chain was determined in a study of blood T cells in healthy people across ages (dated by TCRdb to between 2015 and 2016). Regarding the research as a whole: Template switching captured roughly one uniquely barcoded TCR beta cDNA molecule per two T cells in model experiments. The study measured age-related changes in TCR beta repertoire diversity using deep sequencing normalized with unique cDNA molecular identifiers. To avoid experimental bias, donors of different ages were distributed randomly across sequencing lanes. Using the same blood draw, the study looked at two additional independent replicas of 1 million unique cDNA reads for two donors, one aged 18 to 30 and the other aged 80 or older. The donors were divided into four age groups: young (average approximately 17 years), middle-aged (about 41), aged (approximately 62) and long-lived (about 80).

Overall study results and their limits: Because donor CMV infection status was unknown, age-related changes in expanded clonotypes were potentially confounded. Conclusive comparison of naive and antigen-experienced compartments was prevented by the profiling of bulk unsorted PBMCs. Observed TCR beta diversity per million T cells fell roughly linearly with age, and a significant reduction was already apparent by age about 38. The long-lived group showed more naive CD4+ T cells, fewer expanded clones and increased TCR diversity than the aged group, suggesting age selection. Estimates of total diversity from one million sequenced T cells were regarded as lower bounds and underestimates. Observed TCR beta diversity correlated strongly with the percentage of naive T cells measured by flow cytometry.

The donors were roughly 40 Caucasian individuals from Russia, aged 6 to 90 years, who were systemically healthy. About 9.1 milliliters of peripheral blood were collected from each donor into EDTA-treated Vacutainer tubes. Ficoll-Paque density-gradient centrifugation was used to isolate PBMCs, with at least 7 million per sample. Total RNA, at least 6 micrograms per sample, was extracted from PBMCs with Trizol reagent. Naive CD45RAhigh/CD27high T cell percentages were measured by flow cytometry on a PBMC aliquot from every donor. The library was obtained by 5' RACE. Data came from an Illumina HiSeq 2500. A second PCR of about 7 to 12 cycles was run with a J-beta primer mix and a sample-barcoded 5' primer. A template-switch 5' adaptor carrying 12 random nucleotides introduced a unique molecular identifier onto each TCR beta cDNA molecule. Each sample yielded at least 3 million CDR3-containing paired-end reads. The Mint cDNA synthesis kit, primed by a TRBC-specific oligonucleotide, was used to synthesize first-strand cDNA from all RNA. Following uracil-DNA glycosylase treatment, a first 18-cycle PCR with universal primers M1SS and BC2_uni_R was performed on all cDNA. Per the source publication's procedure: For normalization, 1 million high-quality reads, each with a distinct molecular identifier, were randomly selected from each sample. Reads sharing molecular identifiers were discarded rather than binned into consensus sequences. MiTCR, set to a Q25 quality threshold and the strictest error-elimination algorithm, was used for CDR3 identification, clonotype clustering and error correction. A nonparametric unseen species model using Euler transformation provided a lower-bound estimate of total TCR beta diversity. Starting from the raw public reads, TCRdb applied fastp trimming at Q25, assembled clones with MiXCR and retained in-frame beta chains. Each CDR3 protein gets just one entry, which takes the most common genes and DNA from the rows behind it. V and J calls and clone size were set by TCRdb, not the authors. The sample contains hundreds of thousands of distinct CDR3 sequences, roughly half of them found a single time. 45% to 65% of the sample belongs to the ten largest clones.

CDR1 is given as DFQATT and CDR2 as SNEGSKA, both from the germline V gene (reference sequence). From cysteine to phenylalanine, the CDR3 is 15 amino acids long. CDR3 DNA is the only sequence kept; it has 45 bases, read in frame from the first base. After removal of 3 bases from V and 4 bases from J, the junction retains 12 bases not matched to a gene. About this clonotype: Its antigen remains unidentified. No per-base quality is available; no much larger clone lies one base away.

What was sequenced was blood. The V and J segments used are TRBV20-1 and TRBJ2-7, with 7 bases matching TRBD1. This receptor was obtained from a man aged 55 to 70 in good health. The bases read TGCAGTGCTAGGGCCGGCCAAGGGGGCATATACGAGCAGTACTTC. Translated, it reads CSARAGQGGIYEQYF.